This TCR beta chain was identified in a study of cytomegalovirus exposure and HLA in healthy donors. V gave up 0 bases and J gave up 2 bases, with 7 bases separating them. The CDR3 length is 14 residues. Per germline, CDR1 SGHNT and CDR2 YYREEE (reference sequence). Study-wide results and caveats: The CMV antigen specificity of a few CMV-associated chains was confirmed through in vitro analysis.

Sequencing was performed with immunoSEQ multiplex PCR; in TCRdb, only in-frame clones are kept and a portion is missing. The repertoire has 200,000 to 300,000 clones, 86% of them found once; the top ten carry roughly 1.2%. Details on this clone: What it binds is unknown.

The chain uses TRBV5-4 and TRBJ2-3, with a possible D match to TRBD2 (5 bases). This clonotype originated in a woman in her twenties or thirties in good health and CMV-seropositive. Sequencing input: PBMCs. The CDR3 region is CASSLGGLTDTQYF. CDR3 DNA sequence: TGTGCCAGCAGCTTGGGAGGACTCACAGATACGCAGTATTTT.